This T cell receptor (beta chain) comes out of a study of CD8+CD57+ T cells in acquired aplastic anemia. Concerning this clonotype itself: The antigen is not known.

Sequencing involved patients with CD8+CD57+ cell expansion previously shown by flow cytometry. Study findings and constraints: Both patients and controls carried the same twenty-nine CD8+ CDR3 sequences.

TCR beta VDJ combinations and CDR3 sequences were profiled from genomic DNA. TCRdb passed the reads through MiXCR, listing each CDR3 protein once. The profile shows under 500,000 distinct CDR3 sequences, 25% to 40% of them singletons. The sequencing sample was made of sorted CD4+, CD8+, or CD8+CD57+ T cells (not recorded which) from PBMCs. This receptor was obtained from a human donor with aplastic anemia.

CDR3 coding DNA: TGTGCCACCAGCAGAGATCAGAGGACAGGGGGCTTCGAGCAGTACTTC. This gives the protein CATSRDQRTGGFEQYF. The chain combines TRBV15 with TRBJ2-7; 11 bases agree with TRBD1. Germline V gives CDR1 LNHNV, CDR2 YYDKDF (reference sequence). The CDR3 is 16 residues long. V lost 0 bases and J lost 6; bases outside the gene matches: 7.